Shown below are 18 T cell receptor beta chains from a single sample sequenced in a study of blood T cell repertoires in COVID-19. Some clones are missing from TCRdb's copy, which holds only in-frame ones; the method was immunoSEQ multiplex PCR. The repertoire holds approximately 180,000 clones, with about 85% as singletons. What was sequenced was peripheral blood. Receptors originate from a person aged 70 to 85 with COVID-19, enrolled during active disease.

The V call is TRBV21-1, the J call TRBJ2-5; no check of the table's D call, TRBD1, against the DNA was made. TRBV21-1 is classified as a pseudogene. The CDR3 is 18 residues long. The CDR3 sequence: CASSKATRQGDSPATQYF. CDR3 bases: TGTGCCAGCAGCAAAGCGACACGGCAGGGGGATTCCCCGGCGACCCAGTACTTC.

This chain joins TRBV2 and TRBJ1-1; D is perhaps TRBD1 (5 bases). The CDR3 length is 14 residues. V was clipped by 4 bases and J by 6 bases, with 15 bases between them. The germline CDR1 and CDR2 sequences are SNHLY and FYNNEI. CDR3 protein: CASSAASGGAEAFF. CDR3 nucleotides: TGTGCCAGCAGTGCCGCATCCGGAGGGGCTGAAGCTTTCTTT.

The J gene is TRBJ1-6, the V gene TRBV18; D ambiguous. In germline, CDR1 is KGHSH, CDR2 LQKENI. The CDR3 length is 15 residues. V lost 4 bases and J 5 bases, leaving 12 bases between the germline ends. In DNA form, the CDR3 reads TGTGCCAGCTCACTGGGAGTGGCAGATAATTCACCCCTCCACTTT. Translating it yields CASSLGVADNSPLHF.

The chain links TRBV19 to TRBJ1-2, with D possibly being TRBD1 (5 bases). The V gene's germline CDR1 is LNHDA and CDR2 SQIVND (reference sequence). The CDR3 sequence is 15 residues long. Deletions cut 0 bases from V and 5 bases from J, with 13 bases between. CDR3 sequence reads: CASSIDFRDSYGYTF. The CDR3 bases are TGTGCCAGTAGTATAGATTTTAGGGACTCTTATGGCTACACCTTC.

This clone was seen just once. The V call is TRBV12-5, the J call TRBJ2-1; 7 positions match TRBD1. This CDR3 spans 14 amino acids. With 5 bases clipped from V and 5 bases from J, the junction kept 6 bases outside the gene matches. The V gene's germline CDR1 is LGHNT and CDR2 FRNRAP. This CDR3 reads CASGAGTANNEQFF. CDR3 bases: TGTGCTAGTGGTGCCGGGACAGCGAACAATGAGCAGTTCTTC.

The chain carries TRBV20-1 and TRBJ1-2; D gene unclear. Trimming stripped 5 bases from V and 11 bases from J, with 12 bases between. This CDR3 contains 10 residues. Germline loops: CDR1 DFQATT, CDR2 SNEGSKA (reference sequence). This chain's CDR3 is CSAVRGGYTF. Here the CDR3 DNA reads TGCAGTGCTGTTCGGGGTGGGTACACCTTC.

The V and J genes are TRBV6-5 and TRBJ2-1; the match to TRBD1 covers 7 bases. The CDR3 runs to 15 residues. Unmatched junction bases numbered 7, after V lost 7 bases and J lost 1 base. Germline lookup yields CDR1 MNHEY and CDR2 SVGAGI. The CDR3, as DNA: TGTGCCAGCACTCGGGACAGTAGATCCTACAATGAGCAGTTCTTC. Protein product: CASTRDSRSYNEQFF.

The genes are TRBV7-9 and TRBJ2-7; 9 positions match TRBD2. Germline assignment: CDR1 SEHNR and CDR2 FQNEAQ (reference sequence). The trim removed 1 base at V and 7 bases at J, leaving 14 bases unmatched. CDR3 size: 17 residues. CDR3 residues: CASSLVLWTSEKREQYF. The CDR3, as DNA: TGTGCCAGCAGCTTAGTTTTATGGACTAGCGAGAAGAGGGAGCAGTACTTC.

In its sample, this clone was seen once. The chain combines TRBV6-1 with TRBJ1-5; perhaps TRBD1 as D (5 bases). Per germline, CDR1 MNHNS and CDR2 SASEGT. Between the trimmed V and J ends, which lost 3 bases and 0 bases, there was a span of 15 bases. This CDR3 comprises 17 residues. CDR3: CASSEFPRVHSNQPQHF. CDR3 nucleotide sequence: TGTGCCAGCAGTGAGTTCCCCAGGGTCCATAGCAATCAGCCCCAGCATTTT.

V is TRBV18 and J is TRBJ1-4; the D gene is possibly TRBD1 (5 bases). The CDR3 has 13 residues. CDR1 is KGHSH and CDR2 is LQKENI in the germline V gene. V lost 6 bases and J 5 bases, leaving 10 bases between the germline ends. The CDR3 coding sequence is TGTGCCAGCTCTCAACAGGAAAATGAAAAACTGTTTTTT. This encodes CASSQQENEKLFF. Drawing the rest from reference TRBV18 and TRBJ1-4, the complete variable domain is NAGVMQNPRHLVRRRGQEARLRCSPMKGHSHVYWYRQLPEEGLKFMVYLQKENIIDESGMPKERFSAEFPKEGPSILRIQQVVRGDSAAYFCASSQQENEKLFFGSGTQLSVL.

The V gene is TRBV5-6, the J gene TRBJ1-4, with D uncertain. Trimming took 0 bases from V and 7 from J, leaving 10 bases between them. From germline, CDR1 is SGHDT and CDR2 YYEEEE. This CDR3 comprises 14 residues. The CDR3 spells CASSLGGEGEKLFF. The DNA for the CDR3 is TGTGCCAGCAGCTTGGGCGGGGAGGGTGAAAAACTGTTTTTT.

Concerning this clone itself: The junction departs from germline at one end; a sequencing error may be responsible. The chain recombines TRBV7-2 with TRBJ2-7; 7 bases map to TRBD1. CDR3 length equals 14 residues. The germline V gene encodes CDR1 SGHTA and CDR2 FQGNSA. The CDR3 reads CASNLGDSRYEQYF. CDR3 DNA sequence: TGTGCCAGCAACTTAGGGGACAGCCGATACGAGCAGTACTTC.

The chain couples TRBV2 to TRBJ1-2, with 7 nucleotides matching TRBD1. This CDR3 comprises 13 residues. V trimming: 1 base; J trimming: 7 bases; junction bases outside the gene matches: 3. Germline CDR1 and CDR2: SNHLY and FYNNEI. The CDR3 protein is CASSEEGGTGYTF. Here the CDR3 DNA reads TGTGCCAGCAGTGAAGAAGGGGGCACTGGCTACACCTTC.

The chain has TRBV27 and TRBJ1-5; tentatively, D is TRBD1 (5 bases). The V and J ends lost 0 bases and 4 bases respectively, with 10 bases between them. The V gene's germline CDR1 is MNHEY and CDR2 SMNVEV (reference sequence). The CDR3 sequence is 15 residues long. CDR3: CASSLSARGNQPQHF. In nucleotides, the CDR3 is TGTGCCAGCAGTTTATCGGCGCGGGGGAATCAGCCCCAGCATTTT.

This chain joins TRBV7-2 and TRBJ2-7, with D possibly matching TRBD2 (6 bases). V was clipped by 6 bases and J by 1 base, with 19 bases between them. CDR1 SGHTA and CDR2 FQGNSA come from the germline V gene. This CDR3 is 16 amino acids long. DNA of the CDR3: TGTGCCAGCAGTAGCCTGGGACCGGCGGGGTCCTACGAGCAGTACTTC. Protein sequence: CASSSLGPAGSYEQYF.

This clone has just one count. The rearrangement uses TRBV7-6 and TRBJ2-3; the match to TRBD1 covers 7 bases. This CDR3 is built from 16 residues. With V trimmed by 5 bases and J by 3 bases, 11 bases remained unmatched. CDR1 SGHVS and CDR2 FNYEAQ come from the germline V gene. CDR3 nucleotide sequence: TGTGCCAGCAGCCACCCGGATCACAGGGGAACAGATACGCAGTATTTT. Its protein product is CASSHPDHRGTDTQYF.

This clone was seen a handful of times. This chain uses TRBV2 with TRBJ1-2; 7 nucleotides agree with TRBD1. Per the germline V gene, CDR1 is SNHLY and CDR2 is FYNNEI. The CDR3 totals 13 residues. The J segment lost 4 bases and the V segment lost 7 bases, leaving 6 bases of the junction unmatched. CDR3 sequence (DNA): TGTGCCAGCACATTAACAGGGGCCTATGGCTACACCTTC. Residues: CASTLTGAYGYTF.

The chain has TRBV6-1 and TRBJ1-2, with 11 positions matching TRBD1. V was clipped by 4 bases and J by 4 bases; unmatched bases: 8. This CDR3 is built from 16 residues. Germline CDR1 MNHNS, CDR2 SASEGT. The CDR3: CASSAAGTGGAYGYTF. The CDR3, as DNA: TGTGCCAGCAGTGCGGCTGGGACAGGGGGTGCCTATGGCTACACCTTC.